This T cell receptor beta chain was found in a study of spatial heterogeneity in lung cancer (dated by TCRdb to between 2018 and 2020). Some background on the complete study: The donors were 65 to 90 patients from the lung TRACERx cohort who had early-stage, untreated non-small cell lung cancer. Follow-up PBMC samples were sequenced whenever the samples were available, and the median time to follow-up was about 25 months after resection. More beta-chain than alpha-chain transcripts were consistently detected, likely reflecting higher beta-chain transcript abundance. In the raw uncorrected reads, each unique combination of TCR and UMI appeared on average more than ten times. In non-small cell lung cancer, the study quantitatively compared TCR alpha and beta repertoires across several tumor regions, matched nontumor lung, and blood. TCR repertoire features were related to nonsynonymous mutation counts determined by whole-exome sequencing of tumor tissue. At surgery, 220 tumor regions, approximately 64 matched nontumor lung samples and about 56 PBMC samples were TCR-sequenced for both alpha and beta chains. What the research found in general, with its limitations: Comparisons of baseline and follow-up blood repertoires included only around 13 patients. Additional single-cell paired TCR alpha and beta sequencing was considered necessary to confirm, at a functional level, the hypothesis that regional TCRs recognize regional mutations. Ubiquitous expanded tumor TCRs were detected in blood more often at tumor resection than at routine follow-up.

Including the terminal cysteine and phenylalanine, the CDR3 comprises 13 residues. Of the read, only the CDR3 DNA is kept; its 39 bases are in frame from base 1. V is clipped by 3 bases and J by 8 bases, and the sequence between their germline boundaries is 11 bases long. CDR1 and CDR2 were assigned from the germline V gene (reference sequence) as MNHEY and SMNVEV. Library generation was performed with 5' RACE. Sequencing was carried out with a NextSeq 500. The TCR library protocol attached a unique molecular identifier to each TCR cDNA molecule to allow correction of PCR and sequencing errors. Processing in the source paper ran as follows. TCR identification, UMI-based error correction and CDR3 extraction were performed with Decombinator tools. TCRs above a frequency of 2 per 1,000, corresponding to the top 1% of the tumor frequency distribution, were defined as expanded. Each repertoire was subsampled 100 times to 5,000 TCRs, after which Renyi diversity was computed with the R vegan package. To build CDR3 similarity networks, amino acid triplet string-kernel similarity was used, and CDR3s were connected when their pairwise similarity was above 0.82. TCRdb passed the public sequencing reads through fastp at Q25 and MiXCR, retaining productive beta sequences. Every distinct CDR3 protein forms one entry, paired with its most common genes and DNA. TCRdb assigned the V and J calls; the authors' analysis was not used. For this sample the table gives 45,000 to 65,000 distinct CDR3 sequences, of which roughly 7.4% were detected only once. The ten top clones hold around 33% of the sample.

According to the study, the label for this sample's time point signals: blood at routine non-recurrence follow-up after resection. Without any cell sorting, TCR sequencing was performed on whole RNA extracted either from tumor and nontumor lung tissue or from cryopreserved PBMC samples. Only patients with enough RNA available from two or more tumor regions were chosen for TCR sequencing. Ten or more counts support this clonotype. The antigen it recognizes is unknown. Base-call qualities are not available, and no considerably larger clone is one nucleotide away. The receptor was derived from a female donor with early-stage non-small cell lung cancer. The chain is made from TRBV27 and TRBJ2-4; the D gene cannot be resolved beyond TRBD1 or TRBD2, each matching 5 bases. Sequenced here: PBMCs, sampled at follow-up. Here the CDR3 is given as CASSFFRGDIQYF. The bases are TGTGCCAGCAGTTTCTTCCGGGGCGACATTCAGTACTTC.